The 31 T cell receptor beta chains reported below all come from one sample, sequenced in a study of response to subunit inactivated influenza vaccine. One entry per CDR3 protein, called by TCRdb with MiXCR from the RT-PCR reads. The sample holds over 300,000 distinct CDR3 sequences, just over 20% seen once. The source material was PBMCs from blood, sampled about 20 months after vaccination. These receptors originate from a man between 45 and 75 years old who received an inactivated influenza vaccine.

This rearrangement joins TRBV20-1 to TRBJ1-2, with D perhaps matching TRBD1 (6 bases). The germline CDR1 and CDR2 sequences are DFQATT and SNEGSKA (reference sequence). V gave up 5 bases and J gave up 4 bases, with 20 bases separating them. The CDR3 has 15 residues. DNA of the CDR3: TGCAGTGCTGCCGCCCAACAGGGATTCTCCTATGGCTACACCTTC. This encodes CSAAAQQGFSYGYTF.

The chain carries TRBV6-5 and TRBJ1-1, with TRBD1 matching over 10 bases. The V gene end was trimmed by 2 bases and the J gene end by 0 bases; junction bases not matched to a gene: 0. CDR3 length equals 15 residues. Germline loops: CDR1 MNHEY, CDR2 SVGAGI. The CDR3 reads CASSYGTGVNTEAFF. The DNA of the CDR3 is TGTGCCAGCAGTTACGGGACAGGGGTGAACACTGAAGCTTTCTTT.

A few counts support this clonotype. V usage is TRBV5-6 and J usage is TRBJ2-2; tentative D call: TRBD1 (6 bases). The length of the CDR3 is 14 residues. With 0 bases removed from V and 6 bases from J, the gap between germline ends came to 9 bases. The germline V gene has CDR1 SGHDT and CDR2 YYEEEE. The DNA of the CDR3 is TGTGCCAGCAGCTTGGTCAGGGGCTCCGGGGAGCTGTTTTTT. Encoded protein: CASSLVRGSGELFF.

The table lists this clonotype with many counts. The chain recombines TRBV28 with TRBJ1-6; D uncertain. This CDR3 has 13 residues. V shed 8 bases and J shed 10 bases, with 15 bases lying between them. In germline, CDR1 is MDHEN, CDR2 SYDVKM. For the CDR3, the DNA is TGTGCCAGCGGCGAGGGTTTGAGGTCACCCCTCCACTTT. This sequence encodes CASGEGLRSPLHF.

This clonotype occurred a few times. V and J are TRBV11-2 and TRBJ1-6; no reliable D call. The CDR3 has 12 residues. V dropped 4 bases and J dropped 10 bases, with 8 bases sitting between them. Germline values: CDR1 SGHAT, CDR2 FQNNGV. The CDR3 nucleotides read TGTGCCAGCAGCTACGCAGTGTCACCCCTCCACTTT. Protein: CASSYAVSPLHF. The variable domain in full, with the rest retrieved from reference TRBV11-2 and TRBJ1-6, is EAGVAQSPRYKIIEKRQSVAFWCNPISGHATLYWYQQILGQGPKLLIQFQNNGVVDDSQLPKDRFSAERLKGVDSTLKIQPAKLEDSAVYLCASSYAVSPLHFGNGTRLTVT.

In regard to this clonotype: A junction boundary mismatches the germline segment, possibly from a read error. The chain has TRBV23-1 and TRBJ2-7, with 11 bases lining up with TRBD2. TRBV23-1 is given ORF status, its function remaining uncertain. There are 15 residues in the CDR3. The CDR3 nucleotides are TGCGCCAGCAGGCGAAGCGTGCTAGCGGGAGGCCTAAACAGGTTC. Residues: CASRRSVLAGGLNRF.

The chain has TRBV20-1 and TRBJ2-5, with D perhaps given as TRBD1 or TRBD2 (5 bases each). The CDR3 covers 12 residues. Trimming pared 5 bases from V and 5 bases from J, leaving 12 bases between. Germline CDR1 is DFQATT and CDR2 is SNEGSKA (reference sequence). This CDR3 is CSAEPWGETQYF. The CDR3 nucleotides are TGCAGTGCTGAGCCCTGGGGGGAGACCCAGTACTTC.

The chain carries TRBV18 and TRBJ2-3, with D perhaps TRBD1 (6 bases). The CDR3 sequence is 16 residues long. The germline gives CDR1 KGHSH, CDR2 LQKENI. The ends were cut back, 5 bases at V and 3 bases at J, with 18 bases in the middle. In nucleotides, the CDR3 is TGTGCCAGCTCAGGTCCACGTATAGGGACAACAGATACGCAGTATTTT. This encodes CASSGPRIGTTDTQYF.

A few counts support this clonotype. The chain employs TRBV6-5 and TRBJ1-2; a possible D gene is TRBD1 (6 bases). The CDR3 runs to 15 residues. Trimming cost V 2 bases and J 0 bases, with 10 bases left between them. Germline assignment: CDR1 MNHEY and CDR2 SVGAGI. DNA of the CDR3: TGTGCCAGCAGTTACCGGGACACGACTAACTATGGCTACACCTTC. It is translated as CASSYRDTTNYGYTF.

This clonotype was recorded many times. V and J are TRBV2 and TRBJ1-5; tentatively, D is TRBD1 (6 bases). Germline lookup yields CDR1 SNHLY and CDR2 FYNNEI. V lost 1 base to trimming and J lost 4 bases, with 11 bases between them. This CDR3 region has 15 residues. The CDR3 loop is CASSEVLGGNQPQHF. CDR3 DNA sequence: TGTGCCAGCAGTGAAGTCTTAGGGGGAAATCAGCCCCAGCATTTT.

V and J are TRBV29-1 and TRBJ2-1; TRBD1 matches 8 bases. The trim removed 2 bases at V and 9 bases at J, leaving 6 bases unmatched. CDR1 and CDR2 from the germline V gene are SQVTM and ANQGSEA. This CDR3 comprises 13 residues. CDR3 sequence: CSVESQGAAEQFF. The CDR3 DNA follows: TGCAGCGTTGAATCCCAGGGGGCGGCTGAGCAGTTCTTC.

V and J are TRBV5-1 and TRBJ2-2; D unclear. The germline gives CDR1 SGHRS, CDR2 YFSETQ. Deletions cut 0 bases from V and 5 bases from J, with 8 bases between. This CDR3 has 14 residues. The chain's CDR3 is CASSLGQVTGELFF. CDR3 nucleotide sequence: TGCGCCAGCAGCTTGGGGCAGGTTACCGGGGAGCTGTTTTTT.

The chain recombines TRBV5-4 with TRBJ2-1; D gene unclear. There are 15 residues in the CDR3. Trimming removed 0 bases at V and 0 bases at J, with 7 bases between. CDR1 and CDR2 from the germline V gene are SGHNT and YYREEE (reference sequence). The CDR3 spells CASSLDGNSYNEQFF. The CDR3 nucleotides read TGTGCCAGCAGCTTGGACGGAAACTCCTACAATGAGCAGTTCTTC. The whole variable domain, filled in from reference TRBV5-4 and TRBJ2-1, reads ETGVTQSPTHLIKTRGQQVTLRCSSQSGHNTVSWYQQALGQGPQFIFQYYREEENGRGNFPPRFSGLQFPNYSSELNVNALELDDSALYLCASSLDGNSYNEQFFGPGTRLTVL.

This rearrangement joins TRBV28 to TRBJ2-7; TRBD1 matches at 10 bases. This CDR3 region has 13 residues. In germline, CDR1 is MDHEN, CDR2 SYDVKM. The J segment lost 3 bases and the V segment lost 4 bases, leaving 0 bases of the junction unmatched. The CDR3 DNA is TGTGCCAGCAGTTGGACAGGGGGCTACGAGCAGTACTTC. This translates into CASSWTGGYEQYF. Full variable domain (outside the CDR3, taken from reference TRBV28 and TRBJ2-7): DVKVTQSSRYLVKRTGEKVFLECVQDMDHENMFWYRQDPGLGLRLIYFSYDVKMKEKGDIPEGYSVSREKKERFSLILESASTNQTSMYLCASSWTGGYEQYFGPGTRLTVT.

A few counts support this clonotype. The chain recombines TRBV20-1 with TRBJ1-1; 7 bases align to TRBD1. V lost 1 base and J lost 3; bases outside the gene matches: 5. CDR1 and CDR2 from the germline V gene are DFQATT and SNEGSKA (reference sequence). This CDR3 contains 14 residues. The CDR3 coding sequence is TGCAGTGCTAGAGGACAGGGCTTTGACACTGAAGCTTTCTTT. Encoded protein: CSARGQGFDTEAFF.

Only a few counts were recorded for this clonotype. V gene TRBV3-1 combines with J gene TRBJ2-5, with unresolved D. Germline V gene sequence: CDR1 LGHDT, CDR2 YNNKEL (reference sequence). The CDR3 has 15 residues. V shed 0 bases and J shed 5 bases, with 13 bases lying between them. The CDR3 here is CASSQDLNKGETQYF. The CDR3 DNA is TGTGCCAGCAGCCAAGATTTGAACAAAGGGGAGACCCAGTACTTC.

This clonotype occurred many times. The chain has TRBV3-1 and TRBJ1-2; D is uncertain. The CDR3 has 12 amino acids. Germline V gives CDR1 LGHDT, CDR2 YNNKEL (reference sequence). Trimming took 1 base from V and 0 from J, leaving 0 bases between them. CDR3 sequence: CASSQANYGYTF. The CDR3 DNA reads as TGTGCCAGCAGCCAAGCTAACTATGGCTACACCTTC.

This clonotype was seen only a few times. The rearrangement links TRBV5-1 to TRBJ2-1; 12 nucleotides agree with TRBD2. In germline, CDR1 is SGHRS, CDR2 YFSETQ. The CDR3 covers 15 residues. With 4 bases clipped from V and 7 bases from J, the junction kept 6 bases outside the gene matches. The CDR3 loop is CASSPTSGSDNEQFF. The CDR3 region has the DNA TGCGCCAGCAGCCCGACTAGCGGGAGTGATAATGAGCAGTTCTTC.

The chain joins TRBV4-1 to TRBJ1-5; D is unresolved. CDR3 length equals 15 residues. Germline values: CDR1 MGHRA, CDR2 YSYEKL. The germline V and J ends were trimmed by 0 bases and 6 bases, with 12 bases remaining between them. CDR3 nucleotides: TGCGCCAGCAGCCAAGATTACAAGCACAGTCAGCCCCAGCATTTT. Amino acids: CASSQDYKHSQPQHF.

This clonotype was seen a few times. CDR3 nucleotides: TGTGCCAGCAGCGATCCCGGTGGGCTCATCTATGGCTACACCTTC. Translating gives CASSDPGGLIYGYTF. V is TRBV7-8 and J is TRBJ1-2; no clear D gene. V was trimmed by 5 bases and J by 4 bases, leaving 17 bases between them. CDR1 is SGHVS, CDR2 FQNEAQ, per germline. CDR3 size: 15 residues.

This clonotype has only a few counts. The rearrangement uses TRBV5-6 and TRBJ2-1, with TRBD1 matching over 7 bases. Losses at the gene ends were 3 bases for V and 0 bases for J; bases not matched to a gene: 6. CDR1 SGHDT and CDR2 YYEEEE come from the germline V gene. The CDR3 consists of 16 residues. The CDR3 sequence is CASSSVRDSSYNEQFF. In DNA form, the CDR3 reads TGTGCCAGCAGCTCAGTCCGGGACAGCTCCTACAATGAGCAGTTCTTC.

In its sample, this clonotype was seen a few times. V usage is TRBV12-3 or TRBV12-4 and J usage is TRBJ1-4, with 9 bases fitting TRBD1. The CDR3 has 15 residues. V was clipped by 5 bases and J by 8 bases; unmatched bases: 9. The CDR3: CASSEGQGNGEKLFF. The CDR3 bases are TGTGCCAGCAGTGAAGGACAGGGGAACGGGGAAAAACTGTTTTTT.

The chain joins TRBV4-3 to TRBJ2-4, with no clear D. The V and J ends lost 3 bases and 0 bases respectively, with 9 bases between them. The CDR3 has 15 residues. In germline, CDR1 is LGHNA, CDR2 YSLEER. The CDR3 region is CASSQGSAAKNIQYF. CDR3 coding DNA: TGCGCCAGCAGCCAGGGCTCCGCAGCCAAAAACATTCAGTACTTC.

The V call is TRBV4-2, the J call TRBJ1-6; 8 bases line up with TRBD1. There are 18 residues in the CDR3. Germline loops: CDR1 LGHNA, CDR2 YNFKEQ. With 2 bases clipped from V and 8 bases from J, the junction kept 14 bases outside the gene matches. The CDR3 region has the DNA TGTGCCAGCAGCCAAAGGACAGGGTTCGGTGGAACGGATTCACCCCTCCACTTT. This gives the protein CASSQRTGFGGTDSPLHF.

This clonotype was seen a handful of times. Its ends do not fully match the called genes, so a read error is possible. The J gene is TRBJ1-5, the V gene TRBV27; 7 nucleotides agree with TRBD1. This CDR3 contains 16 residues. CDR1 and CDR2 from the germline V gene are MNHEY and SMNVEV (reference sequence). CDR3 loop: CASSSRYRGSDQPQHF. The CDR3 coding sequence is TGTGCCAGCAGTTCGCGGTACAGGGGTAGCGATCAGCCCCAGCATTTT.

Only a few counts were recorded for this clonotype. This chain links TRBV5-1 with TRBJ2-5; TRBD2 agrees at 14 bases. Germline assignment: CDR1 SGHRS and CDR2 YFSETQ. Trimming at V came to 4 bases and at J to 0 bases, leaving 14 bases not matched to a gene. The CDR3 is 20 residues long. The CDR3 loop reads CASSETHSGTSGSNQETQYF. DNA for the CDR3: TGCGCCAGCAGCGAAACCCACTCCGGGACTAGCGGGAGTAACCAAGAGACCCAGTACTTC.

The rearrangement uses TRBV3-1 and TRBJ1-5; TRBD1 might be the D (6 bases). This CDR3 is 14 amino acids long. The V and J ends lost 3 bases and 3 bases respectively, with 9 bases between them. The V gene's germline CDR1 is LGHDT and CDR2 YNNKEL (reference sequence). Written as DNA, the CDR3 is TGTGCCAGCAGCCAGACAGGCTTCAATCAGCCCCAGCATTTT. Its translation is CASSQTGFNQPQHF. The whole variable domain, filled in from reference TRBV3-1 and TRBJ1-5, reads DTAVSQTPKYLVTQMGNDKSIKCEQNLGHDTMYWYKQDSKKFLKIMFSYNNKELIINETVPNRFSPKSPDKAHLNLHINSLELGDSAVYFCASSQTGFNQPQHFGDGTRLSIL.

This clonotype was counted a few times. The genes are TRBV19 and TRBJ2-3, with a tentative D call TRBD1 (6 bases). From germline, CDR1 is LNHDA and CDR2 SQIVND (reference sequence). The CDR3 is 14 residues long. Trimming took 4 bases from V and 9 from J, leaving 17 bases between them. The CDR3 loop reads CASSSERGSGTQYF. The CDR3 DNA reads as TGTGCCAGTAGTAGCGAGAGGGGGAGTGGCACGCAGTATTTT.

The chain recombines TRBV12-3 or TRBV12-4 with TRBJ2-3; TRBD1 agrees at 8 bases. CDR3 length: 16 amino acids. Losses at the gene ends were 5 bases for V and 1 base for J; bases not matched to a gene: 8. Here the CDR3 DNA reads TGTGCCAGCAGTCCCTGGACAGGGCGCGGCACAGATACGCAGTATTTT. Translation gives CASSPWTGRGTDTQYF.

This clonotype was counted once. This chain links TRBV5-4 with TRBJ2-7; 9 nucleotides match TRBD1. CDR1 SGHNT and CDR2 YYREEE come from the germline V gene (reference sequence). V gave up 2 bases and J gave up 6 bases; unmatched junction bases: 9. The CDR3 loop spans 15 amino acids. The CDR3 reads CASSLKTGGSSEQYF. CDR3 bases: TGTGCCAGCAGCTTAAAGACAGGGGGGTCCAGCGAGCAGTACTTC. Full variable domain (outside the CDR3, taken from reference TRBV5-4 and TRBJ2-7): ETGVTQSPTHLIKTRGQQVTLRCSSQSGHNTVSWYQQALGQGPQFIFQYYREEENGRGNFPPRFSGLQFPNYSSELNVNALELDDSALYLCASSLKTGGSSEQYFGPGTRLTVT.

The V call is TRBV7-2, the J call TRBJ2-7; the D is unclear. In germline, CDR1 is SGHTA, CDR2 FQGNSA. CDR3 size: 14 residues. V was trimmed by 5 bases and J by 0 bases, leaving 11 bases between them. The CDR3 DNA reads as TGTGCCAGCAGCCGTCAGAAGAGCTCCTACGAGCAGTACTTC. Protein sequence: CASSRQKSSYEQYF.